A single sample is the source of the 22 T cell receptor beta chains below, sequenced in a study of OX40 agonist ivuxolimab in advanced cancers. Only in-frame clones appear in the TCRdb table, and some are missing; sequencing was by immunoSEQ multiplex PCR. The data show about 100,000 clones, over 75% seen once. The sample was CD4+ or CD8+ T cells sorted from blood, taken in a trial of the OX40 agonist ivuxolimab. The source is an adult with an advanced solid tumor such as melanoma, head and neck, liver or kidney cancer.

The rearrangement uses TRBV9 and TRBJ1-4; TRBD1 matches 10 bases. This CDR3 region has 15 residues. Germline assignment: CDR1 SGDLS and CDR2 YYNGEE. V trimming: 3 bases; J trimming: 8 bases; junction bases outside the gene matches: 7. The CDR3, as DNA: TGTGCCAGCAGCGCACGGGACAGGGGTGGAGAAAAACTGTTTTTT. The encoded protein is CASSARDRGGEKLFF. The full variable domain, in which reference TRBV9 and TRBJ1-4 provide the parts outside the CDR3, is DSGVTQTPKHLITATGQRVTLRCSPRSGDLSVYWYQQSLDQGLQFLIQYYNGEERAKGNILERFSAQQFPDLHSELNLSSLELGDSALYFCASSARDRGGEKLFFGSGTQLSVL.

This sequence joins TRBV6-6 and TRBJ1-1, with TRBD1 identical over 10 bases. The CDR3 extends over 14 amino acids. J was trimmed by 9 bases and V by 7 bases; bases with no gene match: 11. Germline lookup yields CDR1 MNHNY and CDR2 SVGAGI (reference sequence). CDR3 residues: CASIRDRGYPKAFF. CDR3 DNA sequence: TGTGCCAGCATCCGGGACAGGGGCTACCCGAAAGCTTTCTTT.

The gene calls are TRBV11-2 and TRBJ2-7; D call uncertain. Trimming left V 3 bases short and J 2 bases short, with 11 bases between. Per germline, CDR1 SGHAT and CDR2 FQNNGV. The CDR3 has 14 residues. The CDR3 is CASSLVTVAYEQYF. CDR3 in DNA: TGTGCCAGCAGCTTGGTTACAGTAGCCTACGAGCAGTACTTC.

The chain joins TRBV27 to TRBJ1-1, with 7 bases fitting TRBD1. The CDR3 runs 13 residues. Germline V CDR1 and CDR2: MNHEY, SMNVEV (reference sequence). V gave up 5 bases and J gave up 5 bases; unmatched junction bases: 5. CDR3 amino acids: CASSQQGRTEAFF. The DNA for the CDR3 is TGTGCCAGCAGTCAACAGGGGCGGACTGAAGCTTTCTTT.

The CDR3 loop reads CASSDYRGLEGYTF. The CDR3 DNA reads TGTGCCAGCAGTGACTACAGGGGGCTGGAAGGCTACACCTTC. The chain uses TRBV6-1 and TRBJ1-2, with 9 positions matching TRBD1. V trimming: 3 bases; J trimming: 8 bases; junction bases outside the gene matches: 7. Germline V gene sequence: CDR1 MNHNS, CDR2 SASEGT. CDR3 size: 14 residues.

This clone was seen only once. J is TRBJ2-1 and V is TRBV6-1, with TRBD2 matching over 11 bases. This CDR3 is built from 15 residues. The germline V gene has CDR1 MNHNS and CDR2 SASEGT. V dropped 6 bases and J dropped 2; count of bases not matched to a gene: 3. The CDR3 sequence is CASRLLAGAYNEQFF. DNA of the CDR3: TGTGCCAGCAGATTACTAGCGGGGGCCTACAATGAGCAGTTCTTC.

The J gene is TRBJ2-3, the V gene TRBV19; TRBD1 is a possible D gene (6 bases). The CDR3 totals 15 residues. Trimming stripped 3 bases from V and 2 bases from J, with 12 bases between. Germline V gene sequence: CDR1 LNHDA, CDR2 SQIVND (reference sequence). The CDR3 sequence: CASSMWSGATDTQYF. The DNA for the CDR3 is TGTGCCAGTAGTATGTGGTCAGGGGCCACAGATACGCAGTATTTT.

This sequence joins TRBV5-1 and TRBJ1-2, with 9 bases that match TRBD1. J was trimmed by 4 bases and V by 1 base; bases with no gene match: 8. Per germline, CDR1 SGHRS and CDR2 YFSETQ. The CDR3 consists of 16 residues. CDR3 in amino acids: CASSLTGGAQGYGYTF. The CDR3 DNA follows: TGCGCCAGCAGCTTGACAGGGGGCGCCCAGGGCTATGGCTACACCTTC.

This clone has more than one count but fewer than ten. The chain joins TRBV15 to TRBJ1-4; 7 nucleotides line up with TRBD1. The V gene's germline CDR1 is LNHNV and CDR2 YYDKDF (reference sequence). This CDR3 has 15 residues. J gave up 8 bases and V 1 base, and 7 bases lay outside the gene matches. CDR3 loop: CATSRARQGDEKLFF. The CDR3 coding sequence is TGTGCCACCAGCAGAGCCCGCCAGGGGGACGAAAAACTGTTTTTT. The entire variable domain, with the rest obtained from reference TRBV15 and TRBJ1-4, is as follows: DAMVIQNPRYQVTQFGKPVTLSCSQTLNHNVMYWYQQKSSQAPKLLFHYYDKDFNNEADTPDNFQSRRPNTSFCFLDIRSPGLGDTAMYLCATSRARQGDEKLFFGSGTQLSVL.

This clone was seen a few times. This chain links TRBV11-1 with TRBJ2-7, with D unclear. V shed 4 bases and J shed 3 bases, with 7 bases lying between them. The CDR3 covers 12 residues. The germline V gene has CDR1 SGHAT and CDR2 FQDESV (reference sequence). The CDR3 DNA is TGTGCCAGCAGCTCGACACTCTACGAGCAGTACTTC. Its translation is CASSSTLYEQYF.

The rearrangement joins TRBV5-1 to TRBJ2-7; TRBD2 matches 13 bases. CDR3 length equals 16 residues. J lost 2 bases, V lost 4 bases, and 6 bases had no gene match. CDR1 and CDR2 (germline): SGHRS, YFSETQ. The CDR3 sequence is CASSPGGTSGTYEQYF. The CDR3 DNA follows: TGCGCCAGCAGCCCGGGAGGGACTAGCGGGACCTACGAGCAGTACTTC. Combining the CDR3 with reference TRBV5-1 and TRBJ2-7 gives the whole variable domain KAGVTQTPRYLIKTRGQQVTLSCSPISGHRSVSWYQQTPGQGLQFLFEYFSETQRNKGNFPGRFSGRQFSNSRSEMNVSTLELGDSALYLCASSPGGTSGTYEQYFGPGTRLTVT.

The genes are TRBV7-6 and TRBJ2-1; no firm D call. The ends were cut back, 5 bases at V and 5 bases at J, with 13 bases in the middle. The germline CDR1 and CDR2 sequences are SGHVS and FNYEAQ. The CDR3 runs 14 residues. The chain's CDR3 is CASSPRMRNNEQFF. As DNA, the CDR3 is TGTGCCAGCAGCCCACGAATGAGGAACAATGAGCAGTTCTTC.

This chain joins TRBV9 and TRBJ2-3; perhaps TRBD2 as D (5 bases). Germline V lookup: CDR1 SGDLS, CDR2 YYNGEE. Trimming pared 3 bases from V and 2 bases from J, leaving 10 bases between. This CDR3 is built from 14 residues. The CDR3 loop reads CASSEHGNTDTQYF. DNA of the CDR3: TGTGCCAGCAGCGAACACGGGAACACAGATACGCAGTATTTT.

This chain connects TRBV7-9 to TRBJ1-4; TRBD1 is a possible D gene (5 bases). Per germline, CDR1 SEHNR and CDR2 FQNEAQ (reference sequence). V was shortened by 5 bases and J by 0 bases, with 10 bases between the two germline ends. This CDR3 is 15 amino acids long. CDR3 sequence: CASSERGPTNEKLFF. The CDR3 nucleotides are TGTGCCAGCAGCGAGCGGGGCCCAACTAATGAAAAACTGTTTTTT.

The V gene is TRBV28, the J gene TRBJ2-5; 11 bases agree with TRBD2. From germline, CDR1 is MDHEN and CDR2 SYDVKM. This CDR3 has 12 amino acids. Trimming took 8 bases from V and 5 from J; bases not matched to a gene: 1. The CDR3 nucleotides read TGTGCCAGCCTAGCGGGAGGTGAGACCCAGTACTTC. Amino acid sequence: CASLAGGETQYF. Looking up the rest from reference TRBV28 and TRBJ2-5 gives the full variable domain: DVKVTQSSRYLVKRTGEKVFLECVQDMDHENMFWYRQDPGLGLRLIYFSYDVKMKEKGDIPEGYSVSREKKERFSLILESASTNQTSMYLCASLAGGETQYFGPGTRLLVL.

This chain joins TRBV18 and TRBJ2-3; D assignment may be TRBD1 or TRBD2 (5 bases each). Per the germline V gene, CDR1 is KGHSH and CDR2 is LQKENI. The germline V and J ends were trimmed by 3 bases and 3 bases, with 19 bases remaining between them. The CDR3 is 17 residues long. In DNA, the CDR3 is TGTGCCAGCTCACCGGATTTTCCGAGGGGTCGGACAGATACGCAGTATTTT. Its protein product is CASSPDFPRGRTDTQYF.

J is TRBJ2-7 and V is TRBV27; 9 bases match TRBD1. J lost 5 bases, V lost 5 bases, and 10 bases had no gene match. Germline lookup yields CDR1 MNHEY and CDR2 SMNVEV (reference sequence). This CDR3 comprises 15 residues. CDR3 in DNA: TGTGCCAGCAGTCCTTTCCGGGACAGGGCCAACGAGCAGTACTTC. This encodes CASSPFRDRANEQYF.

V is TRBV6-1 and J is TRBJ1-2; possibly TRBD1 for D (5 bases). Per the germline V gene, CDR1 is MNHNS and CDR2 is SASEGT. This CDR3 spans 12 amino acids. The V end lost 4 bases, the J end lost 8 bases, and 11 bases lay between the germline ends. Here the CDR3 reads CASSAGGGGYTF. The CDR3 bases are TGTGCCAGCAGTGCTGGGGGAGGCGGCTACACCTTC.

This rearrangement joins TRBV6-1 to TRBJ2-7, with D perhaps matching TRBD1 (5 bases). The CDR3 has 12 amino acids. The V end was cut by 7 bases, the J end by 6 bases, with 13 bases between. Looked up from germline, CDR1 is MNHNS and CDR2 is SASEGT. CDR3 in amino acids: CASILGVSEQYF. The CDR3 coding sequence is TGTGCCAGCATTCTAGGGGTCAGCGAGCAGTACTTC.

The V call is TRBV27, the J call TRBJ2-5; 11 bases fit TRBD2. Per germline, CDR1 MNHEY and CDR2 SMNVEV (reference sequence). Trimming cost V 5 bases and J 0 bases; bases outside gene matches: 17. The CDR3 totals 20 residues. CDR3 sequence: CASSARGPSGRNPYQETQYF. The CDR3 DNA follows: TGTGCCAGCAGTGCAAGGGGACCTAGCGGGAGGAATCCGTACCAAGAGACCCAGTACTTC.

This chain uses TRBV19 with TRBJ1-5; D not certain. Trimming stripped 5 bases from V and 7 bases from J, with 18 bases between. CDR3 size: 15 residues. Germline CDR1 LNHDA, CDR2 SQIVND (reference sequence). The CDR3: CASSLVTESRQPQHF. In DNA form, the CDR3 reads TGTGCCAGTAGTCTCGTTACGGAGTCTCGACAGCCCCAGCATTTT. The whole variable domain, filled in from reference TRBV19 and TRBJ1-5, reads DGGITQSPKYLFRKEGQNVTLSCEQNLNHDAMYWYRQDPGQGLRLIYYSQIVNDFQKGDIAEGYSVSREKKESFPLTVTSAQKNPTAFYLCASSLVTESRQPQHFGDGTRLSIL.

J is TRBJ1-4 and V is TRBV4-1; no clear D gene. Germline V gives CDR1 MGHRA, CDR2 YSYEKL. The ends were cut back, 6 bases at V and 1 base at J, with 12 bases in the middle. CDR3 length: 15 residues. The CDR3 loop reads CASRVLGLTNEKLFF. The CDR3, as DNA: TGCGCCAGCAGGGTGCTTGGGTTAACTAATGAAAAACTGTTTTTT.